Each of the 9 T cell receptor beta chains below was sequenced from the same sample in a study of T-cell memory formation after mild COVID-19. TCRdb called the 5' RACE reads again in MiXCR, with one record for every CDR3 protein. The data contain about half a million distinct CDR3 sequences, roughly 20% of them singletons. The specimen sequenced was PBMCs or a T cell subset sorted from them (not recorded which). These TCRs come from an adult woman who had mild COVID-19 (a few samples of this study predate the infection). Cell type and time point are not known.

V is TRBV3-1 and J is TRBJ2-7, with D perhaps TRBD1 (6 bases). V was clipped by 1 base and J by 0 bases, with 13 bases between them. Germline values: CDR1 LGHDT, CDR2 YNNKEL (reference sequence). This CDR3 is built from 16 residues. The DNA of the CDR3 is TGTGCCAGCAGCCAAGTACAACAGGACAGCTCCTACGAGCAGTACTTC. This gives the protein CASSQVQQDSSYEQYF.

This clonotype has a handful of counts. J is TRBJ2-7 and V is TRBV20-1; 7 bases line up with TRBD1. Germline values: CDR1 DFQATT, CDR2 SNEGSKA (reference sequence). CDR3 length equals 13 residues. The V segment lost 2 bases and the J segment 1 base; nucleotides outside the gene matches: 2. The CDR3 region has the DNA TGCAGTGCTAGAAGGGACAGTTCCTACGAGCAGTACTTC. Translated: CSARRDSSYEQYF.

The chain employs TRBV7-6 and TRBJ1-3; D is uncertain. CDR1 and CDR2 (germline): SGHVS, FNYEAQ. The CDR3 contains 15 residues. Trimming cost V 2 bases and J 0 bases, with 8 bases left between them. CDR3 protein: CASSLTASSGNTIYF. The CDR3 region has the DNA TGTGCCAGCAGCTTAACCGCTAGCTCTGGAAACACCATATATTTT.

The V and J genes are TRBV5-8 and TRBJ1-2; D might be TRBD1 (5 bases). Between the trimmed V and J ends, which lost 4 bases and 4 bases, there was a span of 17 bases. Germline V gene lookup returns CDR1 SGHTS and CDR2 YDEGEE. This CDR3 has 15 amino acids. The CDR3: CASSKGTFPGYGYTF. The CDR3 DNA sequence: TGTGCCAGCAGCAAAGGGACTTTTCCGGGCTATGGCTACACCTTC.

The chain couples TRBV24-1 to TRBJ2-3; D possibly corresponds to TRBD1 (5 bases). Per germline, CDR1 KGHDR and CDR2 SFDVKD. V was clipped by 6 bases and J by 0 bases, with 21 bases between them. This CDR3 contains 18 residues. CDR3 in DNA: TGTGCCACCAGTTCGGCTTGGGGCGCAGGGAAAAGCACAGATACGCAGTATTTT. It specifies CATSSAWGAGKSTDTQYF.

This clonotype has more than one count but fewer than ten. The chain recombines TRBV4-3 with TRBJ1-2; D unclear. Germline CDR1 and CDR2: LGHNA and YSLEER. This CDR3 is 16 amino acids long. With 1 base removed from V and 5 bases from J, the gap between germline ends came to 17 bases. The CDR3 loop reads CASSQGLAPVAYGYTF. CDR3 DNA: TGCGCCAGCAGCCAAGGCCTAGCCCCAGTTGCGTATGGCTACACCTTC.

This clonotype came up a few times. The rearrangement joins TRBV19 to TRBJ2-2; D perhaps matches TRBD1 (6 bases). This CDR3 has 14 residues. V shed 11 bases and J shed 4 bases, with 17 bases lying between them. CDR1 is LNHDA, CDR2 SQIVND, per germline (reference sequence). This CDR3 reads CAGRRDTITGELFF. CDR3 nucleotides: TGTGCCGGGAGACGGGACACGATCACCGGGGAGCTGTTTTTT.

This clonotype was detected ten times or more. The chain couples TRBV5-1 to TRBJ2-2; a weak D match, TRBD2 (5 bases). Germline loops: CDR1 SGHRS, CDR2 YFSETQ. The CDR3 extends over 15 amino acids. The germline V and J ends were trimmed by 4 bases and 0 bases, with 10 bases remaining between them. CDR3 DNA sequence: TGCGCCAGCAGCGTTAGGACTCCGAACACCGGGGAGCTGTTTTTT. Its translation: CASSVRTPNTGELFF.

This clonotype came up a few times. J is TRBJ1-4 and V is TRBV5-1, with 7 bases that match TRBD1. Germline V CDR1 and CDR2: SGHRS, YFSETQ. The CDR3 spans 15 residues. V dropped 3 bases and J dropped 8; count of bases not matched to a gene: 10. As DNA, the CDR3 is TGCGCCAGCAGCTGGAGGGAGGGGGCTGGGGAAAAACTGTTTTTT. It yields the protein CASSWREGAGEKLFF.